This T cell receptor (beta chain) came from a study of blood T cell repertoires in COVID-19 (dated by TCRdb to about 2020). Turning to the overall study: Recovered participants in ImmuneRACE Cohort 3 were defined by two consecutive negative NP/OP PCR tests, clearance by a healthcare professional, or resolution of symptoms. The collaborator samples originated in the United States, Italy and Spain and spanned the acute and convalescent phases of COVID-19. The prospective study material was composed of cDNA or gDNA derived from T cells, B-cell-depleted T cells, or PBMCs. The dataset comprised deeply sampled blood TCRbeta repertoires from subjects exposed to, actively infected with, or recovered from COVID-19. The repertoires were released in a freely available public database intended as a resource for research on the immune response to SARS-CoV-2. Samples were obtained from the ongoing ImmuneRACE study (first 160 participants) and from over a thousand subjects provided by 6 global collaborators. A de-identified subject ID, COVID-19 status, age in years and sex were almost always included in the sample metadata. Where HLA class I and class II types were available, the types were taken from metadata supplied by the sample provider, not from assay-based typing. On the study overall, not on this receptor specifically: How much clinical and demographic metadata was included differed by source and by participant, and the metadata was provided uncurated.

From the cysteine up to the phenylalanine, the CDR3 has a length of 14 residues. CDR3 DNA only is kept here, 42 bases in frame from base 1. Based on the germline V gene, the CDR1 and CDR2 sequences are SGHVS and FNYEAQ. For this chain, trimming is 2 bases at the V end and 4 bases at the J end, and the number of junction bases without a gene match is 4. TCRbeta CDR3 regions were amplified from genomic DNA using the immunoSEQ Assay, a bias-controlled multiplex PCR. The paper's data handling went like this. Within the assay, amplification of reference gene primers was used to estimate how many nucleated cells each sample contained. Sequence reads were collapsed and filtered to measure the absolute abundance of every unique TCRbeta CDR3 rearrangement. For each sample, productive Simpson clonality was calculated by taking the square root of Simpson's diversity index across productive rearrangements. The immuneACCESS repertoire file appears here via TCRdb, limited to in-frame rearrangements. These files lack a portion of the clones; in checked studies, under half of the deficit traces to unresolved V genes, and the cause of the others is not known. V and J calls and clone size are given by that table; D and trimming were obtained from the DNA. This sample is represented by 200,000 to 250,000 clones; 86% of them were singletons. The ten most abundant clones make up approximately 3.3% of the sample.

Concerning this clone itself: The specificity of this receptor is unknown. Per-base qualities were not stored, and no clone one base away is much larger.

Participants in the prospective study were enrolled through a virtual design, were aged about 18 to 100 years, and lived in 24 United States geographic areas. In the prospective study, participants were assigned to cohorts based on the clinical history participants reported in a screening survey and a study questionnaire. Each participant in the prospective study had whole blood, serum and a nasopharyngeal or oropharyngeal swab collected by mobile phlebotomists. Additional blood draws and questionnaires over an approximately two-month period could optionally be provided by prospective study participants. Before DNA extraction, prospective study blood samples were shipped either frozen or at room temperature.

The sample comprised PBMCs or T cells enriched from blood (not recorded which). This clonotype was obtained from a woman aged 50 to 65 in a cohort exposed to, infected with or recovered from COVID-19 (not recorded which). The chain is made from TRBV7-6 and TRBJ1-1; 7 of the junction bases match TRBD1. The DNA sequence is given as TGTGCCAGCAGCTTACAGGGGGTCAGCACTGAAGCTTTCTTT. This translates into CASSLQGVSTEAFF.